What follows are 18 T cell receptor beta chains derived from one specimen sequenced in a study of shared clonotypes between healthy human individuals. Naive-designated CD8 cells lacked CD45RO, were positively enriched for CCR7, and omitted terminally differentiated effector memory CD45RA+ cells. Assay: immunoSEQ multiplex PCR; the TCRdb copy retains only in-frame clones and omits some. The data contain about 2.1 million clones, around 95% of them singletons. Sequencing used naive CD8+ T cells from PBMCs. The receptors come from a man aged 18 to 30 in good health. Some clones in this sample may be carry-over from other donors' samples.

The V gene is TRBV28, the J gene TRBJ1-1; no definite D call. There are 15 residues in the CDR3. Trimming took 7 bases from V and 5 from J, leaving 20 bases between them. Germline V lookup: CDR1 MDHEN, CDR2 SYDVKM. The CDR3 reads CASNRDLLKRTEAFF. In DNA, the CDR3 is TGTGCCAGCAACCGTGACCTATTAAAACGGACTGAAGCTTTCTTT.

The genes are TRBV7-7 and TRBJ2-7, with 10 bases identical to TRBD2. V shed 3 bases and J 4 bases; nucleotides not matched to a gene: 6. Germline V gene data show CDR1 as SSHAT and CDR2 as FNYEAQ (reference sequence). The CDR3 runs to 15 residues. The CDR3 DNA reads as TGTGCCAGCAGCTTGTTCAGCGGGAGGGGATACGAGCAGTACTTC. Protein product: CASSLFSGRGYEQYF.

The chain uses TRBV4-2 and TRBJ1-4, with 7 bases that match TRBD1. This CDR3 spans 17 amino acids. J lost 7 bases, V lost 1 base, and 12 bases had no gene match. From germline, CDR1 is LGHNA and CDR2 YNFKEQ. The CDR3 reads CASSQVRRDRAGEKLFF. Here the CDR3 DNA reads TGTGCCAGCAGCCAAGTGCGGAGAGACAGGGCTGGTGAAAAACTGTTTTTT.

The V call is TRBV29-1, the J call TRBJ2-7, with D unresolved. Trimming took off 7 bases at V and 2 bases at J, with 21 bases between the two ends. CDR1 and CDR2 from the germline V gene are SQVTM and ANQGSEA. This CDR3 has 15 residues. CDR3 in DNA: TGCAGCGCCATCCAAGCTACGGGTATAACCTACGAGCAGTACTTC. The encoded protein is CSAIQATGITYEQYF.

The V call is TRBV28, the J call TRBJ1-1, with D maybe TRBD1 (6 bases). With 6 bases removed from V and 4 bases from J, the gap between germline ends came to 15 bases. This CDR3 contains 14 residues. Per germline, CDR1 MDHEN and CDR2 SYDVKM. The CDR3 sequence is CASRENTGTTEAFF. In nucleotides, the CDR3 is TGTGCCAGCAGAGAAAATACAGGGACCACTGAAGCTTTCTTT.

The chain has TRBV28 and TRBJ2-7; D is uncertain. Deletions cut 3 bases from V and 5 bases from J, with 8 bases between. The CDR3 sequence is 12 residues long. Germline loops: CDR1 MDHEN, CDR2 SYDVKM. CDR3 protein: CASSFLKHEQYF. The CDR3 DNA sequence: TGTGCCAGCAGTTTTTTAAAACACGAGCAGTACTTC.

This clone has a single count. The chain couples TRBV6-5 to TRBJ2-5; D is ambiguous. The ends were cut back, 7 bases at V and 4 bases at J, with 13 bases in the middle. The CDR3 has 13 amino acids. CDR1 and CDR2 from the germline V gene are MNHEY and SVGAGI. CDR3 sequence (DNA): TGTGCCAGCAATAGAGGTTGGGGAGAGACCCAGTACTTC. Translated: CASNRGWGETQYF.

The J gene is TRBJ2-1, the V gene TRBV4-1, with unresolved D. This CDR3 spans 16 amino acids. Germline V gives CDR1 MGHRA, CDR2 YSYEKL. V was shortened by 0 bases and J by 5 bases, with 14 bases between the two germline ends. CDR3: CASSQELTGGDNEQFF. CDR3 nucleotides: TGCGCCAGCAGCCAAGAATTGACGGGCGGCGACAATGAGCAGTTCTTC.

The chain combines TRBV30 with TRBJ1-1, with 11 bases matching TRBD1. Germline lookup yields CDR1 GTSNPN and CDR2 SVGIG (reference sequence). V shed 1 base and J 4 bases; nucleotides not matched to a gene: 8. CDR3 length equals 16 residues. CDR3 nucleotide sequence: TGTGCCTGGAGTGATTATTCTGGGACAGGGGGCACTGAAGCTTTCTTT. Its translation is CAWSDYSGTGGTEAFF.

CDR3 residues: CASSYAGTAYQETQYF. For the CDR3, the DNA is TGTGCCAGCAGCTACGCCGGGACAGCATACCAAGAGACCCAGTACTTC. V usage is TRBV5-6 and J usage is TRBJ2-5; the match to TRBD1 covers 7 bases. Unmatched junction bases numbered 8, after V lost 3 bases and J lost 0 bases. This CDR3 comprises 16 residues. CDR1 is SGHDT and CDR2 is YYEEEE in the germline V gene.

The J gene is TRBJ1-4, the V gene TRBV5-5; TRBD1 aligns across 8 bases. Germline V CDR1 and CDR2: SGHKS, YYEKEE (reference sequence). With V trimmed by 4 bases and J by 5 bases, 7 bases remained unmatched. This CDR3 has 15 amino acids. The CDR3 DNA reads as TGTGCCAGCAGCCGGCTAGACAGGGGAAATGAAAAACTGTTTTTT. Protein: CASSRLDRGNEKLFF.

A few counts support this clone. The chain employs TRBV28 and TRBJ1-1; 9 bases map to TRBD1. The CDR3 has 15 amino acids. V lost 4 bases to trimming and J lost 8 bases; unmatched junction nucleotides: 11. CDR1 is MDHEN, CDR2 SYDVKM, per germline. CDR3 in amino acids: CASSSETGGGSEAFF. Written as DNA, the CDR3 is TGTGCCAGCAGTTCGGAGACAGGGGGTGGCTCCGAAGCTTTCTTT. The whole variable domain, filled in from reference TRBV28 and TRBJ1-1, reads DVKVTQSSRYLVKRTGEKVFLECVQDMDHENMFWYRQDPGLGLRLIYFSYDVKMKEKGDIPEGYSVSREKKERFSLILESASTNQTSMYLCASSSETGGGSEAFFGQGTRLTVV.

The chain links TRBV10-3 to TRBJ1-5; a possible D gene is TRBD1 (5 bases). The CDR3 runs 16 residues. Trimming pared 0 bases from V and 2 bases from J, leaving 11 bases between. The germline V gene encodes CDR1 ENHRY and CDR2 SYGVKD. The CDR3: CAISESAGAGNQPQHF. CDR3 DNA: TGTGCCATCAGTGAGTCGGCTGGGGCGGGCAATCAGCCCCAGCATTTT.

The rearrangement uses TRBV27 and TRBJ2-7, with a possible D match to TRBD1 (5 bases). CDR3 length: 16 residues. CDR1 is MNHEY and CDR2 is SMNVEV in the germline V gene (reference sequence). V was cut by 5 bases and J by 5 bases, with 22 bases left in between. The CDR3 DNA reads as TGTGCCAGCAGTCCTCACTGGGGCAGGGAAGTTGACGAGCAGTACTTC. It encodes CASSPHWGREVDEQYF.

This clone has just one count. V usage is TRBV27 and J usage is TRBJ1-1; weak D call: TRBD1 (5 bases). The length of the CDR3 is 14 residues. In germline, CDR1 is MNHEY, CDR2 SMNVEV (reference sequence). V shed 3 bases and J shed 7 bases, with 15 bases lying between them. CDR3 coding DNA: TGTGCCAGCAGTTTGGGTTGGGACGGAGTTGAAGCTTTCTTT. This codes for CASSLGWDGVEAFF.

CDR3 bases: TGTGCCAGCAGCTTGGGCGCAGGGCAAGCTTTCTTT. Its protein is CASSLGAGQAFF. V and J are TRBV5-6 and TRBJ1-1; a weak D match, TRBD1 (5 bases). CDR1 SGHDT and CDR2 YYEEEE come from the germline V gene. V lost 0 bases and J lost 9, with 9 bases in between. The CDR3 contains 12 residues.

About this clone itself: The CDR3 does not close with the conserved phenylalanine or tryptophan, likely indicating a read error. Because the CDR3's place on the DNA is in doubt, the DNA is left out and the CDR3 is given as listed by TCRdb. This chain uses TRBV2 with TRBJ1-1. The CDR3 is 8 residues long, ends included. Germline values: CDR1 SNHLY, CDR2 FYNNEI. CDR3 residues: CASPRGGI.

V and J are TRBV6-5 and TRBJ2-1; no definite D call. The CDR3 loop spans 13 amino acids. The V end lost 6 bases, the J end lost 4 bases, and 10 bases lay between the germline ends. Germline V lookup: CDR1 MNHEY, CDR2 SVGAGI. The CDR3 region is CASSRTFYNEQFF. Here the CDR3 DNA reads TGTGCCAGCAGCCGCACCTTTTACAATGAGCAGTTCTTC.